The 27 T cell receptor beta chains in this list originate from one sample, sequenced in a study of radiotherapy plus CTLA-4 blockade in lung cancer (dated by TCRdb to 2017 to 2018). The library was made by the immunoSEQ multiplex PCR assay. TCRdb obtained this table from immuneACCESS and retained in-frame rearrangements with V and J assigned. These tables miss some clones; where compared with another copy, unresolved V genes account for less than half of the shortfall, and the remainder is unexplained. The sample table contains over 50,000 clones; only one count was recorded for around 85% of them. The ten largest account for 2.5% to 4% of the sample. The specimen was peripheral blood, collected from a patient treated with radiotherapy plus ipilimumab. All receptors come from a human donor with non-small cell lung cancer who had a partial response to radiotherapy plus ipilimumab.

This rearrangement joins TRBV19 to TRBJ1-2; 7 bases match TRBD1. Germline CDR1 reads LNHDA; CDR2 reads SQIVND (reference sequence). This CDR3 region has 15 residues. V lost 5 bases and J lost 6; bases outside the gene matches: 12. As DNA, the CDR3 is TGTGCCAGTAGTTTTTTTGGAGGGGGCAAGGATGGCTACACCTTC. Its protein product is CASSFFGGGKDGYTF.

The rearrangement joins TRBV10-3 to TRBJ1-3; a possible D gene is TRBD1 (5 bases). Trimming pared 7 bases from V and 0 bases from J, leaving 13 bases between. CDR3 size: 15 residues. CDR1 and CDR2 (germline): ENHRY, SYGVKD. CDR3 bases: TGTGCCATCACCTCGACGGACACCTCTGGAAACACCATATATTTT. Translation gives CAITSTDTSGNTIYF.

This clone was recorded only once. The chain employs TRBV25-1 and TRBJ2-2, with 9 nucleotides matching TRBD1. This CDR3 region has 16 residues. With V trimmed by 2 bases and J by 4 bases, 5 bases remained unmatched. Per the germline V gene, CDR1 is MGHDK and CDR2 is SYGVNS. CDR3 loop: CASSEEGQGVTGELFF. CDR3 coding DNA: TGTGCCAGCAGTGAAGAGGGACAGGGAGTCACCGGGGAGCTGTTTTTT.

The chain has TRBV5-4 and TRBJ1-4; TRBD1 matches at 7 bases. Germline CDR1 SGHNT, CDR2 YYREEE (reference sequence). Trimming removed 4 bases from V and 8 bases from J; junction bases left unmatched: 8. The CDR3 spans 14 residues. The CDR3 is CASSRGQREEKLFF. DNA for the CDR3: TGTGCCAGCAGCCGGGGACAGAGGGAGGAAAAACTGTTTTTT. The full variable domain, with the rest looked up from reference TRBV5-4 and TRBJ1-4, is ETGVTQSPTHLIKTRGQQVTLRCSSQSGHNTVSWYQQALGQGPQFIFQYYREEENGRGNFPPRFSGLQFPNYSSELNVNALELDDSALYLCASSRGQREEKLFFGSGTQLSVL.

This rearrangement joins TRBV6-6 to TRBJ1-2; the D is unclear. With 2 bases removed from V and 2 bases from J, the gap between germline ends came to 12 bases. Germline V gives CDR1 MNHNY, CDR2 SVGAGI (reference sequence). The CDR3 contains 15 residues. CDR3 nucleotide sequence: TGTGCCAGCAGTTACGAGGTGAGACGGAACTATGGCTACACCTTC. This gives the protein CASSYEVRRNYGYTF.

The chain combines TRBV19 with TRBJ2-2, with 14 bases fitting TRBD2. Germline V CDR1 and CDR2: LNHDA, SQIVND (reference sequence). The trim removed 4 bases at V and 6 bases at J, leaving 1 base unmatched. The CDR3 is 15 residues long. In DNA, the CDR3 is TGTGCCAGTAGTAGGGGACTAGCGGGGGCCGGGGAGCTGTTTTTT. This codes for CASSRGLAGAGELFF.

CDR3 in amino acids: CASSQEENAAQHF. In DNA form, the CDR3 reads TGTGCCAGCAGCCAAGAGGAGAACGCGGCCCAGCATTTT. This rearrangement joins TRBV4-2 to TRBJ1-5, with D uncertain. Deletions cut 0 bases from V and 11 bases from J, with 11 bases between. CDR3 length: 13 amino acids. Germline V lookup: CDR1 LGHNA, CDR2 YNFKEQ.

CDR3 nucleotide sequence: TGTGCCAGCAGCAGCCGGGACAGGGTATACGAGCAGTACTTC. This translates into CASSSRDRVYEQYF. The chain couples TRBV6-5 to TRBJ2-5; 9 nucleotides agree with TRBD1. The last part of the DNA fits TRBJ2-7 better; the J call may be wrong. Germline V CDR1 and CDR2: MNHEY, SVGAGI. The CDR3 consists of 14 residues.

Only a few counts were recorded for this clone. The DNA of the CDR3 is TGTGCCACCAGCAGAAGCTCACTACCGGGACAGGGGTATCAGCCCCAGCATTTT. This codes for CATSRSSLPGQGYQPQHF. The chain joins TRBV15 to TRBJ1-5; 10 bases line up with TRBD1. This CDR3 is 18 amino acids long. V lost 2 bases and J lost 5; bases outside the gene matches: 12. Germline loops: CDR1 LNHNV, CDR2 YYDKDF (reference sequence).

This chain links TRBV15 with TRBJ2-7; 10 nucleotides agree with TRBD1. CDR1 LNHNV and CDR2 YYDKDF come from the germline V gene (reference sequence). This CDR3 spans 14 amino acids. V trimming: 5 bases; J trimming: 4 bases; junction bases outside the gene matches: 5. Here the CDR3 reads CATSPGTGAYEQYF. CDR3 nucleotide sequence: TGTGCCACCAGCCCAGGGACAGGGGCTTACGAGCAGTACTTC.

CDR3 protein: CASSYLGTIAADTQYF. CDR3 coding DNA: TGTGCCAGCAGCTATCTTGGGACTATAGCGGCAGATACGCAGTATTTT. The chain couples TRBV11-2 to TRBJ2-3; 7 bases are shared with TRBD2. J gave up 4 bases and V 4 bases, and 11 bases lay outside the gene matches. Germline values: CDR1 SGHAT, CDR2 FQNNGV. The CDR3 consists of 16 residues.

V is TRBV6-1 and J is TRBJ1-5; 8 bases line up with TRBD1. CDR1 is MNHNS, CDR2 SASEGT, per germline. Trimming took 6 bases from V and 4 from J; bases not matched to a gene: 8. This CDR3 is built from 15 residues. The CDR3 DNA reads TGTGCCAGCAGCCTGACAGGGGAGGAAAATCAGCCCCAGCATTTT. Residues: CASSLTGEENQPQHF.

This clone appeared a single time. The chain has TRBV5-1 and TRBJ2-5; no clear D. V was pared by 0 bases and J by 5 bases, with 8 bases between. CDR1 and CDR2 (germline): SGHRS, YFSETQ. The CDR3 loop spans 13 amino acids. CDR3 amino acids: CASSLALSETQYF. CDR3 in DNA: TGCGCCAGCAGCTTGGCCTTGAGCGAGACCCAGTACTTC.

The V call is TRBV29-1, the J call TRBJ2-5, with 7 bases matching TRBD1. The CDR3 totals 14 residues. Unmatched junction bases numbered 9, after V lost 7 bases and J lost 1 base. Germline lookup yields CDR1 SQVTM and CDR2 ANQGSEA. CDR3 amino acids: CSADLGTVQETQYF. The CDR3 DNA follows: TGCAGCGCCGATCTCGGGACAGTCCAAGAGACCCAGTACTTC.

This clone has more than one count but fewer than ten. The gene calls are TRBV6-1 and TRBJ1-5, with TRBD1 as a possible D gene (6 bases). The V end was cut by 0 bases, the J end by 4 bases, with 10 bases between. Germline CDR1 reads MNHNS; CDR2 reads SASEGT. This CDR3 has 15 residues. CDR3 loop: CASSEATGLNQPQHF. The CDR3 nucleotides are TGTGCCAGCAGTGAAGCGACAGGCCTTAATCAGCCCCAGCATTTT.

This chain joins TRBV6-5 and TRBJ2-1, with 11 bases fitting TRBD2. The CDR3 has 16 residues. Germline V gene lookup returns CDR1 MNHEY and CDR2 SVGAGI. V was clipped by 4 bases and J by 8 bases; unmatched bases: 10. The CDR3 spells CASSSPLSGGAHEQFF. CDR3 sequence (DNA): TGTGCCAGCAGTTCCCCCCTTAGCGGGGGGGCCCATGAGCAGTTCTTC.

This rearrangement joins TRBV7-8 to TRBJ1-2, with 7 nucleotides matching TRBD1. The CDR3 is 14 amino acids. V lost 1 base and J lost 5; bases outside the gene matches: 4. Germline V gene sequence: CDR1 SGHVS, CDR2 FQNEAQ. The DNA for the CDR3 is TGTGCCAGCAGCTTAGGCGGACAGGCATATGGCTACACCTTC. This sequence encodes CASSLGGQAYGYTF.

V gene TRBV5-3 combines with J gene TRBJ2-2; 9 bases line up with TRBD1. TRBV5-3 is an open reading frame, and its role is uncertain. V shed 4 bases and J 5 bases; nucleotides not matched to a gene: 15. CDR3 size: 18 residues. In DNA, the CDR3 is TGTGCCAGAAGCAAGCTGCGAACAGGGGGCGTTGGAACCGGGGAGCTGTTTTTT. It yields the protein CARSKLRTGGVGTGELFF.

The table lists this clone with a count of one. CDR3 in DNA: TGTGCCAGCAGCCAAGAACCCAGCGGGTCCGGGGAGACCCAGTACTTC. Translated: CASSQEPSGSGETQYF. The chain is built from TRBV4-2 and TRBJ2-5; D is perhaps TRBD2 (6 bases). In germline, CDR1 is LGHNA, CDR2 YNFKEQ. V lost 0 bases and J lost 5, with 16 bases in between. CDR3 length: 16 amino acids.

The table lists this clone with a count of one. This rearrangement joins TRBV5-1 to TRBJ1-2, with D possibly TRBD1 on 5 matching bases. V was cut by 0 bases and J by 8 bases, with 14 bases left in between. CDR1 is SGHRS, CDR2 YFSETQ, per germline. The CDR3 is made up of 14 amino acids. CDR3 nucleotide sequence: TGCGCCAGCAGCTTGGACGGGCAGGGTGAAGGCTACACCTTC. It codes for CASSLDGQGEGYTF.

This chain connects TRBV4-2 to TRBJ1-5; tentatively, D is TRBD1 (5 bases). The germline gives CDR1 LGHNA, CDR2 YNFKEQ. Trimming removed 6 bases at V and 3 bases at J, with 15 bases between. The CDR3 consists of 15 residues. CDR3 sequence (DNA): TGTGCCAGCAGAGATGGGGGGGGATACAATCAGCCCCAGCATTTT. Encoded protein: CASRDGGGYNQPQHF.

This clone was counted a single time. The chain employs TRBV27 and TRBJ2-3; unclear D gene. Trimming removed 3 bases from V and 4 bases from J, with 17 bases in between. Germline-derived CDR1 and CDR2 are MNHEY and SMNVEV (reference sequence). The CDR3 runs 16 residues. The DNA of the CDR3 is TGTGCCAGCAGTTTCCAACCACTAAACTATCCAGATACGCAGTATTTT. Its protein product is CASSFQPLNYPDTQYF.

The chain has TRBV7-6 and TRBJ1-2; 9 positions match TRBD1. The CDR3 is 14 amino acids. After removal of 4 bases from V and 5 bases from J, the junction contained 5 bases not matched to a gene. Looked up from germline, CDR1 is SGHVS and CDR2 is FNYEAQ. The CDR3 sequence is CASSSGTGLYGYTF. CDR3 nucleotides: TGTGCCAGCAGCTCCGGGACAGGGTTATATGGCTACACCTTC.

CDR3: CASSLAFEGDEQYF. The CDR3 nucleotides read TGCGCCAGCAGCTTGGCTTTCGAGGGGGACGAGCAGTACTTC. The chain employs TRBV5-1 and TRBJ2-5; D might be TRBD1 (6 bases). The J call may be incorrect, as the DNA end agrees better with TRBJ2-7. The CDR3 consists of 14 residues. Germline values: CDR1 SGHRS, CDR2 YFSETQ.

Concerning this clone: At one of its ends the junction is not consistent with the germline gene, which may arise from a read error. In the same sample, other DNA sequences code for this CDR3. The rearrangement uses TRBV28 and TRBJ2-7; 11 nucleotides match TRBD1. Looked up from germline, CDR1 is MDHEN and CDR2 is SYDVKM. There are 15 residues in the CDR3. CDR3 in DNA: TGCGCCAGCAGGCGAGCGGGACAGGGGGCCTACGAGCAGTACTTC. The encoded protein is CASRRAGQGAYEQYF.

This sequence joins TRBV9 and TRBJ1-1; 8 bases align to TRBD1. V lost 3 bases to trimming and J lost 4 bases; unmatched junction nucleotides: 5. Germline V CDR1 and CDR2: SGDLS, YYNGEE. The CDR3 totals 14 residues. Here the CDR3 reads CASSGTGSRTEAFF. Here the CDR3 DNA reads TGTGCCAGCAGCGGGACAGGGTCCCGCACTGAAGCTTTCTTT.

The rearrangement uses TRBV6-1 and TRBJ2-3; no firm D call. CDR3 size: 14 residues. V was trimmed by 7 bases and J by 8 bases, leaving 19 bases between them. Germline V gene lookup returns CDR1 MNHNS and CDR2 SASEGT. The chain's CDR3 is CASIVAPGSPTQYF. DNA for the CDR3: TGTGCCAGCATAGTCGCCCCGGGTTCGCCTACGCAGTATTTT.